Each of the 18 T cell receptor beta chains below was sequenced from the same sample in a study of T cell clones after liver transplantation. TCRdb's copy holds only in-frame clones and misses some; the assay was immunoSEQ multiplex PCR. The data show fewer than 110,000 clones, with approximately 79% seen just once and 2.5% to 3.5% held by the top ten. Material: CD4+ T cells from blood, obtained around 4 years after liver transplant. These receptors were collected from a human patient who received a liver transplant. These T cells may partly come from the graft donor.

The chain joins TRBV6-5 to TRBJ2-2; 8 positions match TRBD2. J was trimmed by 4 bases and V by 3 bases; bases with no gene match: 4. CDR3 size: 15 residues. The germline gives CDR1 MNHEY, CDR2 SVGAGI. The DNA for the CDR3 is TGTGCCAGCAGTTATCGAGCGGGAGCCACCGGGGAGCTGTTTTTT. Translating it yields CASSYRAGATGELFF.

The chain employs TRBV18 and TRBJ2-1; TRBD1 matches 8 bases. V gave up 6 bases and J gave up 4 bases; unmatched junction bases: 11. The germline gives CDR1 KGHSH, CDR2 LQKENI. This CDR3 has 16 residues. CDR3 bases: TGTGCCAGCTCCCCCCAAGGGCAGGGGGCTTACAATGAGCAGTTCTTC. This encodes CASSPQGQGAYNEQFF.

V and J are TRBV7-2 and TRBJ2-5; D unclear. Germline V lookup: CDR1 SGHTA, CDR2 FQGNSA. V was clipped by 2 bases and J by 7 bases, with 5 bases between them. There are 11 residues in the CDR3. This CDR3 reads CASSLRATQYF. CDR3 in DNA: TGTGCCAGCAGCTTACGGGCGACCCAGTACTTC. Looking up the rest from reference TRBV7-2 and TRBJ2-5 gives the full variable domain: GAGVSQSPSNKVTEKGKDVELRCDPISGHTALYWYRQSLGQGLEFLIYFQGNSAPDKSGLPSDRFSAERTGGSVSTLTIQRTQQEDSAVYLCASSLRATQYFGPGTRLLVL.

The CDR3 here is CASSLAQNEQFF. CDR3 nucleotide sequence: TGTGCCAGCTCACTGGCCCAAAATGAGCAGTTCTTC. The chain employs TRBV18 and TRBJ2-1, with D unresolved. CDR1 KGHSH and CDR2 LQKENI come from the germline V gene. Trimming shortened V by 4 bases and J by 7 bases, and 8 bases separated the two germline ends. CDR3 length: 12 residues.

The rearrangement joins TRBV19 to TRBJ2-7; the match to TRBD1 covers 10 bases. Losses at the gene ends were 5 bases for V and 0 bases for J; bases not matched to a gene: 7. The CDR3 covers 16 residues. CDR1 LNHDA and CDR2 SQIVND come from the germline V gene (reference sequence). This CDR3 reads CASSAAGTGASYEQYF. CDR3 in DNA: TGTGCCAGTAGTGCCGCCGGGACAGGGGCCTCCTACGAGCAGTACTTC.

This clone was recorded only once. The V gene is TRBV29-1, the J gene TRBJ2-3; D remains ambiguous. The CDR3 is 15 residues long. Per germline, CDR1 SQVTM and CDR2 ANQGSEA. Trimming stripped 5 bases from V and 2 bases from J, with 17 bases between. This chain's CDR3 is CSVSAHSTNTDTQYF. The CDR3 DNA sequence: TGCAGCGTTTCGGCTCACAGCACAAACACAGATACGCAGTATTTT.

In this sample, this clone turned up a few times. The CDR3 coding sequence is TGTGCCAGCAGCTTAAGGGCTAGCGGGAGAATTAATGAGCAGTTCTTC. Its protein is CASSLRASGRINEQFF. This chain links TRBV7-3 with TRBJ2-1; 10 bases are a match to TRBD2. V was pared by 1 base and J by 7 bases, with 7 bases of the junction left unmatched. Germline V CDR1 and CDR2: SGHTA, FQGTGA. The length of the CDR3 is 16 residues.

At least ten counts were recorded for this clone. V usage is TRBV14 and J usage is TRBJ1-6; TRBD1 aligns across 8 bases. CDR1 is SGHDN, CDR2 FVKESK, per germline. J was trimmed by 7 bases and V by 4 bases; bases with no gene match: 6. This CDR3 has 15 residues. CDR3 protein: CASSLQGARNSPLHF. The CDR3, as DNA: TGTGCCAGCAGCCTTCAGGGGGCGAGGAATTCACCCCTCCACTTT.

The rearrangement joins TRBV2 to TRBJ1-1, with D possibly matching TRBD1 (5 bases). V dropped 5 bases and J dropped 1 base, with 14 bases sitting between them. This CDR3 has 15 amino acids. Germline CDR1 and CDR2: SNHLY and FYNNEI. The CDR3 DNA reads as TGTGCCAGCAGTCTTGACTTGGGGACGAACACTGAAGCTTTCTTT. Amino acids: CASSLDLGTNTEAFF.

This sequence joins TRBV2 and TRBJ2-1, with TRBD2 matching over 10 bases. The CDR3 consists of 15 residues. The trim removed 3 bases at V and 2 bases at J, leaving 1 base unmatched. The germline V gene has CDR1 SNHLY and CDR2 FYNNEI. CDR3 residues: CASSDTSGAYNEQFF. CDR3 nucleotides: TGTGCCAGCAGTGACACTAGCGGGGCCTACAATGAGCAGTTCTTC.

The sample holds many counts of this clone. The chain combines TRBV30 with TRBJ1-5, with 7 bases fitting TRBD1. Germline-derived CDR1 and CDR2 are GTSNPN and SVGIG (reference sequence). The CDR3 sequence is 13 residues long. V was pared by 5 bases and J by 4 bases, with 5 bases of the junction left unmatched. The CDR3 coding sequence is TGTGCCTGGGCCGGGACAGCAAATCAGCCCCAGCATTTT. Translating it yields CAWAGTANQPQHF.

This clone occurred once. CDR3 sequence reads: CASSLVGAGPSEQFF. The CDR3 coding sequence is TGCGCCAGCAGCTTGGTGGGAGCGGGTCCCAGTGAGCAGTTCTTC. The V and J genes are TRBV5-1 and TRBJ2-1; tentatively, D is TRBD2 (6 bases). Per the germline V gene, CDR1 is SGHRS and CDR2 is YFSETQ. V was shortened by 0 bases and J by 9 bases, with 16 bases between the two germline ends. CDR3 length equals 15 residues.

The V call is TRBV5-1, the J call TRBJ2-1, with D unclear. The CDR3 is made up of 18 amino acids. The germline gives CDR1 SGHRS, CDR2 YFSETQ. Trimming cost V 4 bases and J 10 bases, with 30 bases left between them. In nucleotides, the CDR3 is TGCGCCAGCAGCGGCGATAGTGATTTTCGGACCCTGGCAAGAGAGCAGTTCTTC. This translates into CASSGDSDFRTLAREQFF.

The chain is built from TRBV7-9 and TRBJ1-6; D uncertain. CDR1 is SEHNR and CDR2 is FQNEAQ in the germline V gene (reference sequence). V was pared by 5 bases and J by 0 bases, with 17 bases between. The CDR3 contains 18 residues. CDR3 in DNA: TGTGCCAGCAGCAATTTTTTCGGAGTCGGCTCCTATAATTCACCCCTCCACTTT. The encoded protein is CASSNFFGVGSYNSPLHF.

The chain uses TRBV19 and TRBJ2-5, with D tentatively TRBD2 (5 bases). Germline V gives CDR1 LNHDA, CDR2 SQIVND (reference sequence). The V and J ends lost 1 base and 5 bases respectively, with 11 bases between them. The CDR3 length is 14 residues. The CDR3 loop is CASSIVGVGETQYF. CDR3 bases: TGTGCCAGTAGTATAGTCGGGGTGGGGGAGACCCAGTACTTC.

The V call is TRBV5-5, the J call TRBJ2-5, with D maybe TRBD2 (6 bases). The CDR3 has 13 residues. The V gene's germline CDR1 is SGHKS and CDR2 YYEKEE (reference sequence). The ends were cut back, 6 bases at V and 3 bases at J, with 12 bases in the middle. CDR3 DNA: TGTGCCAGCATCCTAGGAGGGAAAGAGACCCAGTACTTC. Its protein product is CASILGGKETQYF.

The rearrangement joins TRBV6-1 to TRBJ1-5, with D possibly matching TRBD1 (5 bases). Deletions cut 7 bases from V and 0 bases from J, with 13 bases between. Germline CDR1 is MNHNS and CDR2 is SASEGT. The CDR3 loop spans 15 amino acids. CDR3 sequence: CASTIGVYSNQPQHF. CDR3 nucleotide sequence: TGTGCCAGCACCATAGGGGTATATAGCAATCAGCCCCAGCATTTT.

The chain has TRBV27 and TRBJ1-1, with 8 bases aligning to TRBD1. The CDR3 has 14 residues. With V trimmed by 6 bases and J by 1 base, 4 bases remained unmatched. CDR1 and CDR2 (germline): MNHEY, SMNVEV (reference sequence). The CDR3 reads CASSSDRENTEAFF. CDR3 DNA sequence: TGTGCCAGCAGCTCGGACAGGGAGAACACTGAAGCTTTCTTT.